This section outlines one TCR beta chain sequence together with its context. What antigen it recognizes has not been identified. The input lacks base qualities; no much larger clone sits a single base away. The sample has other DNA sequences that encode this CDR3 too. This record comes from a study of Ad26.COV2.S vaccination and SARS-CoV-2 variants (dated by TCRdb to 2020 to 2022). With respect to the entire study: Vaccine-arm donors came from COV1001, a multicentre, randomized, double-blind, placebo-controlled phase I-IIa trial of Ad26.COV2.S in healthy adults. Investigators remained blinded to trial group allocation during experiments and outcome assessment. Ad26.COV2.S was given intramuscularly at 5x10^10 or 1x10^11 viral particles, as a single shot or as two shots 56 days apart. TCRbeta repertoire sequencing served as the tool for gauging how specific and how broad the SARS-CoV-2-reactive T cell receptors were following Ad26.COV2.S vaccination. Trial participants were randomized into five groups of five, in which low-dose or high-dose Ad26.COV2.S was given once or twice, or placebo was given on both occasions. The TCR-sequenced set comprised approximately 32 samples: some 20 Ad26.COV2.S vaccine recipients, 5 placebo recipients and 8 SARS-CoV-2 convalescent individuals.

The immunoSEQ Assay was used to sequence TCRbeta CDR3 regions. After extraction, genomic DNA underwent amplification by bias-controlled multiplex PCR, followed by high-throughput sequencing. The original methods were these. To quantify the absolute abundance of every unique TCRbeta CDR3 region, sequences were collapsed and filtered. T cell fraction was estimated by normalizing TCRbeta template counts to usable DNA, with usable DNA measured through amplification of reference genes found in all nucleated cells. Repertoire TCRs were annotated as SARS-CoV-2-specific by exact matching of V gene, CDR3 amino acid sequence and J gene to a known reactive TCR set. MIRA supplied the reference SARS-CoV-2 TCR set, which was filtered for enrichment in COVID-19-positive ImmuneCODE repertoires so that public or cross-reactive TCRs were removed. Based on the MIRA antigens, annotated TCRs were further analysed at the level of specific ORF or position within ORF. Breadth was defined as the number of annotated unique rearrangements divided by the total number of unique productive rearrangements, and depth was defined as the summed frequency of the annotated unique rearrangements. TCR breadth was compared between groups using two-sided Wilcoxon rank-sum tests. The table was pulled from immuneACCESS by TCRdb, which kept in-frame rearrangements only. Such tables lose some clones; where checked, under half of the loss comes from unresolved V genes, and the rest has no known cause. That table supplies the V and J calls and clone size; D and trimming were determined from the DNA. This sample comprises under 400,000 clones, roughly 87% of them detected only once. The top ten clones comprise roughly 3.6% of the sample.

The germline V gene (reference sequence) provides CDR1 MNHEY and CDR2 SMNVEV. V loses 5 bases at its end and J loses 2 bases; junction bases beyond the gene matches: 3. Inclusive of the bounding cysteine and phenylalanine, the CDR3 is 13 residues long. The only DNA kept is the CDR3, 39 bases in frame from the first base. Study-level results and caveats: Substantial breadth of spike-specific CD8+ and CD4+ T cell responses was reported after vaccination. It was noted by the authors that total T cell responses may have been underestimated by the TCR breadth and depth analyses. Compared with placebo recipients, Ad26.COV2.S recipients showed higher spike-specific TCR breadth (P = 0.0014). The study lacked the statistical power to compare responses across vaccine doses or regimens. Non-spike TCR breadth was comparable between vaccine and placebo recipients, consistent with the vaccine containing only spike.

This specimen's treatment or condition label, per the study, means: roughly 19 received Ad26.COV2.S at low or high dose, single or two shots; 5 received placebo; per-sample allocation not given. For vaccine and placebo recipients, repertoires were sequenced using samples collected on day 63 after the first injection. Cohort 1b enrolled 25 or so adults aged 18-55 years at a single site in Boston, USA, between 29 July and 7 August 2020. Ad26.COV2.S consisted of a replication-incompetent adenovirus type 26 vector by which a prefusion-stabilized SARS-CoV-2 spike protein from the original Wuhan strain was expressed.

The source of this sequence is a person aged 18 to 65 who received the Ad26.COV2.S COVID-19 vaccine or a placebo. Sequenced here: peripheral blood, sampled in a trial of Ad26.COV2.S vaccine versus placebo. The sequence links TRBV27 to TRBJ2-7, and TRBD1 aligns with 7 junction nucleotides. The encoded CDR3 is CASSGTATYEQYF. The bases read TGTGCCAGCAGTGGGACAGCAACCTACGAGCAGTACTTC.